This entry lists 20 T cell receptor beta chains sequenced from one sample in a study of blood T cell repertoires in COVID-19 (dated by TCRdb to between 2020 and 2021). Receptor amplification or capture employed the immunoSEQ multiplex PCR assay. TCRdb stores this immuneACCESS table with in-frame sequences only. Part of the clones is absent; in the studies checked, under half of the shortfall reflects unresolved V genes, and no reason is known for the rest. In this sample the table shows roughly 170,000 clones, approximately 87% of which occur a single time. 4% to 4.5% of the sample is in the top ten clones. Material: PBMCs or T cells enriched from blood (not recorded which). All receptors come from a woman between 50 and 59 years old who had recovered from COVID-19.

This clone was found a few times. The chain has TRBV5-8 and TRBJ1-3; D ambiguous. In germline, CDR1 is SGHTS, CDR2 YDEGEE. The CDR3 is made up of 15 amino acids. V was shortened by 4 bases and J by 2 bases, with 13 bases between the two germline ends. The CDR3 DNA reads as TGTGCCAGCAGCCCGTGGGCGGGTGCTGGAAACACCATATATTTT. Translated, it gives CASSPWAGAGNTIYF.

The rearrangement uses TRBV29-1 and TRBJ2-1; 8 positions match TRBD2. CDR1 is SQVTM and CDR2 is ANQGSEA in the germline V gene. After removal of 7 bases from V and 6 bases from J, the junction contained 8 bases not matched to a gene. This CDR3 contains 13 residues. The CDR3 region has the DNA TGCAGCGGAGATAGCGGGGTTACCAATGAGCAGTTCTTC. Amino acids: CSGDSGVTNEQFF.

V usage is TRBV6-2 or TRBV6-3 and J usage is TRBJ1-1; D possibly corresponds to TRBD1 (5 bases). Per the germline V gene, CDR1 is MNHEY and CDR2 is SVGEGT. The CDR3 runs 13 residues. V was trimmed by 2 bases and J by 4 bases, leaving 8 bases between them. CDR3 in DNA: TGTGCCAGCAGTTACAGGGGTTCCACTGAAGCTTTCTTT. The encoded protein is CASSYRGSTEAFF.

CDR3 DNA sequence: TGTGCCAGCAGCGTCTTTGCAGGGTCCCAGCATTTT. Translated, it gives CASSVFAGSQHF. The V call is TRBV5-5, the J call TRBJ1-5; weak D call: TRBD1 (5 bases). This CDR3 comprises 12 residues. Deletions cut 4 bases from V and 11 bases from J, with 13 bases between. The germline V gene encodes CDR1 SGHKS and CDR2 YYEKEE (reference sequence).

The chain recombines TRBV5-6 with TRBJ1-5, with D perhaps TRBD1 (5 bases). Germline V gene lookup returns CDR1 SGHDT and CDR2 YYEEEE. There are 14 residues in the CDR3. Trimming took off 0 bases at V and 5 bases at J, with 9 bases between the two ends. The CDR3 reads CASSLGQRDQPQHF. In DNA form, the CDR3 reads TGTGCCAGCAGCTTGGGACAGCGGGATCAGCCCCAGCATTTT.

The rearrangement uses TRBV5-1 and TRBJ1-3; D may be TRBD1 (6 bases). The V gene lost 4 bases and the J gene lost 0 bases, with 20 bases spanning the gap. This CDR3 has 18 residues. Germline V gene sequence: CDR1 SGHRS, CDR2 YFSETQ. CDR3 DNA sequence: TGCGCCAGCAGCCCCCCTGGCAGGGGCCCCTTCTCTGGAAACACCATATATTTT. Translating gives CASSPPGRGPFSGNTIYF. Looking up the rest from reference TRBV5-1 and TRBJ1-3 gives the full variable domain: KAGVTQTPRYLIKTRGQQVTLSCSPISGHRSVSWYQQTPGQGLQFLFEYFSETQRNKGNFPGRFSGRQFSNSRSEMNVSTLELGDSALYLCASSPPGRGPFSGNTIYFGEGSWLTVV.

The rearrangement uses TRBV9 and TRBJ2-1; D is possibly TRBD2 (5 bases). The germline V gene has CDR1 SGDLS and CDR2 YYNGEE. This CDR3 region has 15 residues. Between the trimmed V and J ends, which lost 0 bases and 0 bases, there was a span of 7 bases. The CDR3 here is CASSVAGISYNEQFF. CDR3 nucleotides: TGTGCCAGCAGCGTAGCGGGAATCTCCTACAATGAGCAGTTCTTC. The whole variable domain, remainder taken from reference TRBV9 and TRBJ2-1, is DSGVTQTPKHLITATGQRVTLRCSPRSGDLSVYWYQQSLDQGLQFLIQYYNGEERAKGNILERFSAQQFPDLHSELNLSSLELGDSALYFCASSVAGISYNEQFFGPGTRLTVL.

The chain uses TRBV29-1 and TRBJ1-1, with 8 nucleotides matching TRBD1. J gave up 5 bases and V 2 bases, and 4 bases lay outside the gene matches. Germline assignment: CDR1 SQVTM and CDR2 ANQGSEA. CDR3 length: 13 amino acids. CDR3 bases: TGCAGCGTTGAACCGACAGGGGAAACTGAAGCTTTCTTT. The encoded protein is CSVEPTGETEAFF.

CDR3 coding DNA: TGTGCTAGTGGTCCTCCCCTAGCGGGAGGGTACAATGAGCAGTTCTTC. Translation gives CASGPPLAGGYNEQFF. The rearrangement joins TRBV12-5 to TRBJ2-1; 12 positions agree with TRBD2. With V trimmed by 5 bases and J by 4 bases, 6 bases remained unmatched. Germline CDR1 reads LGHNT; CDR2 reads FRNRAP. The CDR3 extends over 16 amino acids.

This chain connects TRBV28 to TRBJ1-1, with 7 bases identical to TRBD1. In germline, CDR1 is MDHEN, CDR2 SYDVKM. The ends lost 5 bases at V and 1 base at J; junction bases unmatched: 10. The CDR3 has 16 residues. This CDR3 is CASSPLPQGPNTEAFF. As DNA, the CDR3 is TGTGCCAGCAGTCCCCTCCCACAGGGGCCGAACACTGAAGCTTTCTTT.

This rearrangement joins TRBV11-1 to TRBJ1-4, with D possibly TRBD1 on 5 matching bases. Germline CDR1 and CDR2: SGHAT and FQDESV (reference sequence). The CDR3 is made up of 14 amino acids. The germline V and J ends were trimmed by 4 bases and 4 bases, with 10 bases remaining between them. Here the CDR3 reads CASSSKGLNEKLFF. The CDR3, as DNA: TGTGCCAGCAGCTCAAAGGGGCTTAATGAAAAACTGTTTTTT.

The chain combines TRBV13 with TRBJ2-7; TRBD1 is a possible D gene (5 bases). Germline CDR1 is PRHDT and CDR2 is FYEKMQ (reference sequence). Trimming shortened V by 4 bases and J by 0 bases, and 7 bases separated the two germline ends. The CDR3 sequence is 13 residues long. CDR3 sequence: CASSSDSSYEQYV. In DNA form, the CDR3 reads TGTGCCAGCAGCTCCGACAGCTCCTACGAGCAGTACGTC.

The chain links TRBV6-2 or TRBV6-3 to TRBJ2-7; D possibly corresponds to TRBD2 (6 bases). Per germline, CDR1 MNHEY and CDR2 SVGEGT. Trimming left V 2 bases short and J 2 bases short, with 13 bases between. The CDR3 runs to 15 residues. Here the CDR3 DNA reads TGTGCCAGCAGTTACAGGGGCGGGATCGCCTACGAGCAGTACGTC. Its translation: CASSYRGGIAYEQYV.

The CDR3 sequence: CASSPQTGGYGYTF. DNA for the CDR3: TGTGCCAGCAGCCCCCAAACAGGGGGTTATGGCTACACCTTC. The gene calls are TRBV9 and TRBJ1-2, with 8 bases matching TRBD1. From germline, CDR1 is SGDLS and CDR2 YYNGEE. V dropped 4 bases and J dropped 5; count of bases not matched to a gene: 7. The CDR3 has 14 residues.

The rearrangement joins TRBV5-1 to TRBJ2-3; 9 positions agree with TRBD2. The CDR3 covers 16 residues. Germline V lookup: CDR1 SGHRS, CDR2 YFSETQ. V lost 0 bases, J lost 6 bases, and 8 bases stayed unmatched. In nucleotides, the CDR3 is TGCGCCAGCAGCTTGGGAACGCTAGCGGGATCGGATACGCAGTATTTT. It encodes CASSLGTLAGSDTQYF.

The rearrangement uses TRBV5-1 and TRBJ1-1, with D uncertain. Trimming took off 5 bases at V and 0 bases at J, with 8 bases between the two ends. This CDR3 spans 13 amino acids. Per the germline V gene, CDR1 is SGHRS and CDR2 is YFSETQ. DNA of the CDR3: TGCGCCAGCAGTTCCACTTTGAACACTGAAGCTTTCTTT. Amino acid sequence: CASSSTLNTEAFF. The whole variable domain, remainder taken from reference TRBV5-1 and TRBJ1-1, is KAGVTQTPRYLIKTRGQQVTLSCSPISGHRSVSWYQQTPGQGLQFLFEYFSETQRNKGNFPGRFSGRQFSNSRSEMNVSTLELGDSALYLCASSSTLNTEAFFGQGTRLTVV.

This clone is a singleton in its sample. The V and J genes are TRBV27 and TRBJ2-3, with 10 bases identical to TRBD2. Germline V lookup: CDR1 MNHEY, CDR2 SMNVEV (reference sequence). The length of the CDR3 is 16 residues. After removal of 0 bases from V and 4 bases from J, the junction contained 4 bases not matched to a gene. The CDR3 nucleotides read TGTGCCAGCAGTTTATCTAGCGGGGGGCCGGCAGATACGCAGTATTTT. This encodes CASSLSSGGPADTQYF.

The rearrangement joins TRBV3-1 (or the pseudogene TRBV3-2) to TRBJ1-3; TRBD1 is a possible D gene (5 bases). The V end was cut by 1 base, the J end by 4 bases, with 14 bases between. In germline, CDR1 is LGHDT, CDR2 YNNKEL (reference sequence). CDR3 length equals 16 residues. The CDR3 nucleotides read TGTGCCAGCAGCCAAGGACCCAGGGCGGGGGGAAACACCATATATTTT. It is translated as CASSQGPRAGGNTIYF.

This sequence joins TRBV6-6 and TRBJ2-5; TRBD2 matches at 8 bases. The CDR3 extends over 13 amino acids. Losses at the gene ends were 5 bases for V and 5 bases for J; bases not matched to a gene: 4. CDR1 and CDR2 (germline): MNHNY, SVGAGI (reference sequence). CDR3 DNA: TGTGCCAGCAGTGGAAGCGGGAGTGAGACCCAGTACTTC. Protein sequence: CASSGSGSETQYF.

The chain has TRBV12-5 and TRBJ2-5; D may be TRBD2 (5 bases). Per germline, CDR1 LGHNT and CDR2 FRNRAP. Deletions cut 3 bases from V and 5 bases from J, with 13 bases between. This CDR3 is 14 amino acids long. CDR3 DNA sequence: TGTGCTAGTGGTTTCCGGACTCTCGTGGAGACCCAGTACTTC. This sequence encodes CASGFRTLVETQYF.